This T cell receptor (beta chain) emerged from a study of OX40 agonist ivuxolimab in advanced cancers. Study in general: Intravenous ivuxolimab was administered to patients every 2 weeks at 0.01 to 10 mg/kg. Patients undergoing dose escalation presented with hepatocellular carcinoma, melanoma, renal cell or head and neck cancer.

The method was immunoSEQ multiplex PCR; TCRdb's version includes in-frame clones alone and lacks a portion of them. The repertoire holds about 69,000 clones, about nine tenths seen once, with approximately 14% in the top ten. Study-level findings and limits: In CD8+ T cells, expanded clones were on average more numerous than in CD4+.

Notes on this clone: Its antigen is undetermined.

V was cut by 5 bases and J by 8 bases, with 9 bases left in between. Germline V gene data show CDR1 as MDHEN and CDR2 as SYDVKM. The CDR3 is 11 residues long. This TCR derives from an adult with an advanced solid tumor such as melanoma, head and neck, liver or kidney cancer. V and J are TRBV28 and TRBJ1-2; D remains ambiguous. The material was CD4+ or CD8+ T cells sorted from blood, obtained in a trial of the OX40 agonist ivuxolimab. This CDR3 is CASSRAFGYTF. For the CDR3, the DNA is TGTGCCAGCAGTCGGGCTTTCGGCTACACCTTC.